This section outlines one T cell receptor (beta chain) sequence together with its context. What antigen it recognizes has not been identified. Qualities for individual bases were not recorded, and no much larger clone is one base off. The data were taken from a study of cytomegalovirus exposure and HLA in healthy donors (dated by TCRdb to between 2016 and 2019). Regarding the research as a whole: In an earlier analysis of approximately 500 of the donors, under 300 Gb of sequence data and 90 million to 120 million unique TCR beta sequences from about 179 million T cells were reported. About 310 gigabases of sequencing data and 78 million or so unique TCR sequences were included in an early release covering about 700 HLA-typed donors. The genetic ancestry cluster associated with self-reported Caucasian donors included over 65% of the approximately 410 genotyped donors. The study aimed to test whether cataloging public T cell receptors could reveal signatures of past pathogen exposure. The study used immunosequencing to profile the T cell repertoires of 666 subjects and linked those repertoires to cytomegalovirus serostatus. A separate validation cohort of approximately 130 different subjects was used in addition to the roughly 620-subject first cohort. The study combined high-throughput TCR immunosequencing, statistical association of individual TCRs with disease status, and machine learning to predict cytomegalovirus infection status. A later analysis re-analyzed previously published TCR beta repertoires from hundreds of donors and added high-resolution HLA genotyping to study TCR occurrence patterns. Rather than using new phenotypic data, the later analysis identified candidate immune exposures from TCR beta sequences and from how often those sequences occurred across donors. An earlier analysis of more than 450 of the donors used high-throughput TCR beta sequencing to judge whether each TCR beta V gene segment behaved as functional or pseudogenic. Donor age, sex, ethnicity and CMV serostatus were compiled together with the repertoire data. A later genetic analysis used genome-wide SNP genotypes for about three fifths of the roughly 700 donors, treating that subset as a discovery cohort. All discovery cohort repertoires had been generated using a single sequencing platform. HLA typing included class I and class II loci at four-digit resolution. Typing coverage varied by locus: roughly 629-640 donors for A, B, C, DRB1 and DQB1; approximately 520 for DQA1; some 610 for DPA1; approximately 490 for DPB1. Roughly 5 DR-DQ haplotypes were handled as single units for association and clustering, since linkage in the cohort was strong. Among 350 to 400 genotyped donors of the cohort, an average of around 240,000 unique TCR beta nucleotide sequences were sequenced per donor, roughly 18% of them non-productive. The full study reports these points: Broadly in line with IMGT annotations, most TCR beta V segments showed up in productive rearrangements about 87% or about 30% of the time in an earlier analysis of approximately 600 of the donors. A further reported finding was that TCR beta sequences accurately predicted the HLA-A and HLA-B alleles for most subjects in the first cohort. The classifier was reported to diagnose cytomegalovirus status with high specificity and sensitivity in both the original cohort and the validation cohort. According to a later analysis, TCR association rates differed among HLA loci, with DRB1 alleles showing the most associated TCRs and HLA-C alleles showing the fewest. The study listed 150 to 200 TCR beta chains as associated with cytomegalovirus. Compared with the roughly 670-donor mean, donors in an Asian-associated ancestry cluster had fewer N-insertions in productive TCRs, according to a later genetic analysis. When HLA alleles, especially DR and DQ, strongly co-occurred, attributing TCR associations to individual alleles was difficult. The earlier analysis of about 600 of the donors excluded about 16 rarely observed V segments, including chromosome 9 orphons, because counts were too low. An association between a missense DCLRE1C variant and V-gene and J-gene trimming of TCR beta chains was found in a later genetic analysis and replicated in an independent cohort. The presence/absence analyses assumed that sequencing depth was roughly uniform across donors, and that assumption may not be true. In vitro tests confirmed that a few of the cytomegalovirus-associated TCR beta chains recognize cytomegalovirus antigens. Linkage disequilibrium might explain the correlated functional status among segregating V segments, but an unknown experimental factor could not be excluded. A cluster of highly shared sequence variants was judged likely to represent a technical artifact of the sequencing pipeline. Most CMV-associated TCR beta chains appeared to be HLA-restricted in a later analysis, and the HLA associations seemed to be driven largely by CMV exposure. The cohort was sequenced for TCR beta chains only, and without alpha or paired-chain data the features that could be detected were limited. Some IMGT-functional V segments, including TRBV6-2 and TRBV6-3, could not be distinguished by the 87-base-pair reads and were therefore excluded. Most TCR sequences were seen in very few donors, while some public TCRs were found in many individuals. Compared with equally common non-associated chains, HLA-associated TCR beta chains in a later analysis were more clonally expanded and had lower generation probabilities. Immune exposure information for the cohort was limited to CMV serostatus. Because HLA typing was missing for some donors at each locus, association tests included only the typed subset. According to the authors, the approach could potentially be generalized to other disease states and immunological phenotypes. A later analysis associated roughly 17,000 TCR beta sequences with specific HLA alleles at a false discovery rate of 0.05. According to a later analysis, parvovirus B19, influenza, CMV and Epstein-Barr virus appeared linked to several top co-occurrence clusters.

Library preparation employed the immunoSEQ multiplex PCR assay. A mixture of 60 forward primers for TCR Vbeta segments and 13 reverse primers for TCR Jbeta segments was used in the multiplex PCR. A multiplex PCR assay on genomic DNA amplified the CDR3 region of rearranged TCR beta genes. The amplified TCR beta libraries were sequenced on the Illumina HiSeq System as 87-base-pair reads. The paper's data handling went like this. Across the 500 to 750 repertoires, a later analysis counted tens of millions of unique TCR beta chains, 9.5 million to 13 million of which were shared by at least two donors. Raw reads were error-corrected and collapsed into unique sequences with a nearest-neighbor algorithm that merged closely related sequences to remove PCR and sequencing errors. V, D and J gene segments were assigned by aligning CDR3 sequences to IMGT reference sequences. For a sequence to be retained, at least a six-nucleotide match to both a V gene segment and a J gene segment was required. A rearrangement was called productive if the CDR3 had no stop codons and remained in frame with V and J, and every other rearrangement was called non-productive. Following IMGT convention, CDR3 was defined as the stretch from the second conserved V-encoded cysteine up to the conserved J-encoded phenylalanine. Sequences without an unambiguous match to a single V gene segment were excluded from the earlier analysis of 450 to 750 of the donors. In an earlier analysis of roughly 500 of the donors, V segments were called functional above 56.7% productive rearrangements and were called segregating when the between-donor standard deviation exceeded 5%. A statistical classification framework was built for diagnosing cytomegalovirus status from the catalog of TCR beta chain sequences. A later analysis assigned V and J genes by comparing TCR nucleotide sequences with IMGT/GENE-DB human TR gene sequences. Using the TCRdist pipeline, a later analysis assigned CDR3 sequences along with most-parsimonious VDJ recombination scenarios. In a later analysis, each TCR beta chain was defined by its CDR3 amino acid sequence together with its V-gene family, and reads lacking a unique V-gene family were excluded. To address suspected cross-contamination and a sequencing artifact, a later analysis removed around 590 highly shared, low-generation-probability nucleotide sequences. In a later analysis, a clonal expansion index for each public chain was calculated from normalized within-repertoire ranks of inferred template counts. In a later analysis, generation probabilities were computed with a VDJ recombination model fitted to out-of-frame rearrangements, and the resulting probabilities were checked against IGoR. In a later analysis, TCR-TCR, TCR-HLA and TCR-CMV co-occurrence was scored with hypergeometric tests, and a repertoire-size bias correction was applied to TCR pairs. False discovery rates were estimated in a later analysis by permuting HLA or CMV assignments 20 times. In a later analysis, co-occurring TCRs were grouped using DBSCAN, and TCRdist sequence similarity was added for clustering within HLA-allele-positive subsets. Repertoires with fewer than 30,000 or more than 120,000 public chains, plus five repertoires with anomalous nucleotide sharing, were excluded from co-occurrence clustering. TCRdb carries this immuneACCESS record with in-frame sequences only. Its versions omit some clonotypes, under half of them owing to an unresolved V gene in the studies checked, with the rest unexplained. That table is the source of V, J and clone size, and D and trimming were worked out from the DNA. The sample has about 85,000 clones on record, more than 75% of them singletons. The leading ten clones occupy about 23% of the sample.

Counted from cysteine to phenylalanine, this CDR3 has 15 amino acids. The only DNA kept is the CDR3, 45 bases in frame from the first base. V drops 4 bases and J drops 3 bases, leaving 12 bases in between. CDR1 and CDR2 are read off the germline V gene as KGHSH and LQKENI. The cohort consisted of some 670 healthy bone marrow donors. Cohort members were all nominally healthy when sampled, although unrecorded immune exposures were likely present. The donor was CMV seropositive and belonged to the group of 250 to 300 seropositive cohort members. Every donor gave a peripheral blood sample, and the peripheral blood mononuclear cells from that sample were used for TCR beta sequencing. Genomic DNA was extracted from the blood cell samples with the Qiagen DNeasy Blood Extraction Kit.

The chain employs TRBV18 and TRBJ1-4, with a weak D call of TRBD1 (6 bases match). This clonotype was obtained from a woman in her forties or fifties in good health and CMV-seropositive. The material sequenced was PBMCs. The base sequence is TGTGCCAGCTCACAGTCACAGGGCTCTAATGAAAAACTGTTTTTT. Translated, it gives CASSQSQGSNEKLFF. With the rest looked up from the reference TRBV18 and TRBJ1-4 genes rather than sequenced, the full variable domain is NAGVMQNPRHLVRRRGQEARLRCSPMKGHSHVYWYRQLPEEGLKFMVYLQKENIIDESGMPKERFSAEFPKEGPSILRIQQVVRGDSAAYFCASSQSQGSNEKLFFGSGTQLSVL.